These 22 T cell receptor beta chains were all obtained from the same sample, sequenced in a study of OX40 agonist ivuxolimab in advanced cancers. Sequencing was performed with immunoSEQ multiplex PCR; in TCRdb, only in-frame clones are kept and a portion is missing. This sample has over 40,000 clones, with around 88% found just once. The starting material was CD4+ or CD8+ T cells sorted from blood, obtained in a trial of the OX40 agonist ivuxolimab. The source is an adult with an advanced solid tumor such as melanoma, head and neck, liver or kidney cancer.

The chain carries TRBV5-5 and TRBJ1-5; TRBD1 is a possible D gene (6 bases). The CDR3 sequence is 13 residues long. Trimming shortened V by 2 bases and J by 7 bases, and 10 bases separated the two germline ends. In germline, CDR1 is SGHKS, CDR2 YYEKEE (reference sequence). The CDR3 coding sequence is TGTGCCAGCAGCTTCAGGGGCGGACAGCCCCAGCATTTT. It specifies CASSFRGGQPQHF. Filled out from reference TRBV5-5 and TRBJ1-5, the complete variable domain reads DAGVTQSPTHLIKTRGQQVTLRCSPISGHKSVSWYQQVLGQGPQFIFQYYEKEERGRGNFPDRFSARQFPNYSSELNVNALLLGDSALYLCASSFRGGQPQHFGDGTRLSIL.

The chain combines TRBV11-3 with TRBJ1-1; TRBD1 is a possible D gene (6 bases). This CDR3 region has 13 residues. The V end was cut by 4 bases, the J end by 9 bases, with 15 bases between. Germline V CDR1 and CDR2: SGHNT, YENEEA. Here the CDR3 reads CASSSGSTGQAFF. In nucleotides, the CDR3 is TGTGCCAGCAGCTCCGGCTCAACAGGGCAAGCTTTCTTT.

CDR3 amino acids: CASSIPGSYQETQYF. The CDR3 nucleotides are TGTGCCAGCTCAATCCCGGGATCGTACCAAGAGACCCAGTACTTC. J is TRBJ2-5 and V is TRBV28; a weak D match, TRBD2 (5 bases). The CDR3 length is 15 residues. With 8 bases removed from V and 0 bases from J, the gap between germline ends came to 16 bases. The germline gives CDR1 MDHEN, CDR2 SYDVKM.

The CDR3 nucleotides are TGTGCCAGCAGTTTTAAGCGGGAGAGCTCCTACGAGCAGTACTTC. Protein product: CASSFKRESSYEQYF. The J gene is TRBJ2-7, the V gene TRBV6-6, with 8 bases aligning to TRBD2. The V segment lost 4 bases and the J segment 0 bases; nucleotides outside the gene matches: 5. In germline, CDR1 is MNHNY, CDR2 SVGAGI (reference sequence). The CDR3 extends over 15 amino acids.

This rearrangement joins TRBV7-2 to TRBJ2-4; D might be TRBD1 (5 bases). Looked up from germline, CDR1 is SGHTA and CDR2 is FQGNSA. The CDR3 is 15 amino acids. With 2 bases removed from V and 5 bases from J, the gap between germline ends came to 13 bases. The DNA of the CDR3 is TGTGCCAGCAGCTTATTGTCAGGGTCCCAAAACATTCAGTACTTC. It translates to CASSLLSGSQNIQYF. Using reference TRBV7-2 and TRBJ2-4 for the parts outside the CDR3, the full variable domain is GAGVSQSPSNKVTEKGKDVELRCDPISGHTALYWYRQSLGQGLEFLIYFQGNSAPDKSGLPSDRFSAERTGGSVSTLTIQRTQQEDSAVYLCASSLLSGSQNIQYFGAGTRLSVL.

The chain employs TRBV14 and TRBJ2-2; D uncertain. Germline assignment: CDR1 SGHDN and CDR2 FVKESK. Between the trimmed V and J ends, which lost 0 bases and 6 bases, there was a span of 8 bases. The CDR3 length is 14 residues. CDR3 sequence reads: CASSQDLRSGELFF. The CDR3 DNA sequence: TGTGCCAGCAGCCAAGACCTTCGGTCCGGGGAGCTGTTTTTT.

This clone was seen just once. The chain uses TRBV2 and TRBJ1-3, with D possibly TRBD1 on 5 matching bases. Germline assignment: CDR1 SNHLY and CDR2 FYNNEI. The CDR3 is 16 amino acids. V lost 5 bases and J lost 0, with 14 bases in between. CDR3 in amino acids: CASSPGPTTSGNTIYF. The DNA of the CDR3 is TGTGCCAGCAGTCCGGGACCCACAACCTCTGGAAACACCATATATTTT.

The chain links TRBV16 to TRBJ2-6; TRBD1 agrees at 7 bases. Trimming cost V 2 bases and J 0 bases; bases outside gene matches: 10. The CDR3 has 19 residues. Germline CDR1 and CDR2: KGHSY and FQNENV. The CDR3 loop reads CASSQDHRGVFSGANVLTF. CDR3 coding DNA: TGTGCCAGCAGCCAAGATCACAGGGGAGTGTTCTCTGGGGCCAACGTCCTGACTTTC.

The J gene is TRBJ1-2, the V gene TRBV6-6; D remains ambiguous. V lost 4 bases and J lost 1, with 7 bases in between. The CDR3 has 13 residues. Germline V gene lookup returns CDR1 MNHNY and CDR2 SVGAGI (reference sequence). For the CDR3, the DNA is TGTGCCAGCAGTTTAGGAAGTAACTATGGCTACACCTTC. Its protein is CASSLGSNYGYTF.

The table lists this clone with a few counts. V usage is TRBV30 and J usage is TRBJ1-5; D is perhaps TRBD1 (6 bases). V was clipped by 2 bases and J by 7 bases, with 15 bases between them. CDR3 length: 14 amino acids. Looked up from germline, CDR1 is GTSNPN and CDR2 is SVGIG (reference sequence). DNA for the CDR3: TGTGCCTGGAGTTACCCGGGACACAGGCAGCCCCAGCATTTT. Residues: CAWSYPGHRQPQHF.

This rearrangement joins TRBV28 to TRBJ1-4; D remains unclear. Deletions cut 6 bases from V and 6 bases from J, with 5 bases between. The CDR3 has 11 amino acids. The germline gives CDR1 MDHEN, CDR2 SYDVKM. For the CDR3, the DNA is TGTGCCAGCAGGAATCATGAAAAACTGTTTTTT. It translates to CASRNHEKLFF.

The chain uses TRBV9 and TRBJ1-2; no definite D call. Germline V gene data show CDR1 as SGDLS and CDR2 as YYNGEE. V gave up 1 base and J gave up 5 bases, with 9 bases separating them. CDR3 length: 13 residues. CDR3 nucleotides: TGTGCCAGCAGCGTATCGGCGAATTATGGCTACACCTTC. This encodes CASSVSANYGYTF.

V gene TRBV6-5 combines with J gene TRBJ2-5; 13 nucleotides agree with TRBD2. The CDR3 sequence is 15 residues long. Germline CDR1 is MNHEY and CDR2 is SVGAGI. V lost 6 bases and J lost 5; bases outside the gene matches: 6. The CDR3 sequence is CASRALAGGRETQYF. CDR3 DNA sequence: TGTGCCAGCAGGGCACTAGCGGGAGGGAGGGAGACCCAGTACTTC.

This clone was seen once. The V gene is TRBV4-2, the J gene TRBJ2-3; 12 bases map to TRBD2. This CDR3 contains 15 residues. CDR1 and CDR2 (germline): LGHNA, YNFKEQ. Germline trimming cut 1 base from V and 4 bases from J; bases unmatched to any gene: 0. CDR3 nucleotides: TGTGCCAGCAGCCAAGGACTAGCGGGAGCAGATACGCAGTATTTT. It encodes CASSQGLAGADTQYF.

The rearrangement links TRBV6-1 to TRBJ1-5, with TRBD1 as a possible D gene (5 bases). There are 15 residues in the CDR3. The V end was cut by 8 bases, the J end by 3 bases, with 17 bases between. Germline loops: CDR1 MNHNS, CDR2 SASEGT. The CDR3 spells CASYPTGTLNQPQHF. CDR3 DNA sequence: TGTGCCAGCTACCCGACGGGGACGCTCAATCAGCCCCAGCATTTT.

This chain connects TRBV18 to TRBJ2-5; maybe TRBD1 (5 bases). The last part of the DNA fits TRBJ2-7 better; the J call may be wrong. The CDR3 extends over 15 amino acids. Germline CDR1 KGHSH, CDR2 LQKENI. CDR3 in DNA: TGTGCCAGCTCACCGGGAACAGGTAGCTCCTACGAGCAGTACTTC. Its protein is CASSPGTGSSYEQYF.

CDR3 sequence: CSHGTSGRSDNEQFF. The DNA for the CDR3 is TGCAGCCACGGGACTAGCGGCAGGTCGGACAATGAGCAGTTCTTC. The chain has TRBV29-1 and TRBJ2-1; 11 bases agree with TRBD2. The V gene end was trimmed by 8 bases and the J gene end by 5 bases; junction bases not matched to a gene: 11. Looked up from germline, CDR1 is SQVTM and CDR2 is ANQGSEA. CDR3 length: 15 residues.

This chain connects TRBV7-3 to TRBJ2-1; 7 bases align to TRBD2. The germline CDR1 and CDR2 sequences are SGHTA and FQGTGA. Trimming cost V 0 bases and J 10 bases; bases outside gene matches: 3. This CDR3 has 13 amino acids. The CDR3 is CASSLTVGGEQFF. In DNA, the CDR3 is TGTGCCAGCAGCTTAACGGTGGGAGGGGAGCAGTTCTTC. Supplemented by reference TRBV7-3 and TRBJ2-1, the full variable domain reads GAGVSQTPSNKVTEKGKYVELRCDPISGHTALYWYRQSLGQGPEFLIYFQGTGAADDSGLPNDRFFAVRPEGSVSTLKIQRTERGDSAVYLCASSLTVGGEQFFGPGTRLTVL.

This sequence joins TRBV28 and TRBJ2-5; TRBD1 aligns across 7 bases. V was clipped by 5 bases and J by 2 bases; unmatched bases: 8. CDR3 length equals 15 residues. Germline loops: CDR1 MDHEN, CDR2 SYDVKM. DNA of the CDR3: TGTGCCAGCAGTACACAGGGGTGGCAACAAGAGACCCAGTACTTC. This gives the protein CASSTQGWQQETQYF.

The CDR3 bases are TGTGCCAGCAGGACGGGGACTAGCGGGATAGATGAGCAGTTCTTC. The encoded protein is CASRTGTSGIDEQFF. The genes are TRBV6-6 and TRBJ2-1; 13 nucleotides match TRBD2. Germline V gene sequence: CDR1 MNHNY, CDR2 SVGAGI (reference sequence). CDR3 size: 15 residues. V dropped 6 bases and J dropped 8; count of bases not matched to a gene: 7.

This sequence joins TRBV28 and TRBJ1-5, with 7 nucleotides matching TRBD1. CDR3 length: 15 residues. V lost 6 bases, J lost 7 bases, and 12 bases stayed unmatched. Germline V gene sequence: CDR1 MDHEN, CDR2 SYDVKM. This chain's CDR3 is CASRRGQYLKQPQHF. DNA of the CDR3: TGTGCCAGCAGAAGGGGACAGTATTTGAAACAGCCCCAGCATTTT.

This clone has only a few counts. The genes are TRBV18 and TRBJ2-7, with D possibly called TRBD1 or TRBD2 (5 bases each). This CDR3 has 15 amino acids. V gave up 2 bases and J gave up 4 bases, with 15 bases separating them. Germline assignment: CDR1 KGHSH and CDR2 LQKENI. CDR3 residues: CASSPRGRELYEQYF. The CDR3 bases are TGTGCCAGCTCACCAAGGGGACGGGAACTGTACGAGCAGTACTTC. The variable domain in full, completed from reference TRBV18 and TRBJ2-7, reads NAGVMQNPRHLVRRRGQEARLRCSPMKGHSHVYWYRQLPEEGLKFMVYLQKENIIDESGMPKERFSAEFPKEGPSILRIQQVVRGDSAAYFCASSPRGRELYEQYFGPGTRLTVT.